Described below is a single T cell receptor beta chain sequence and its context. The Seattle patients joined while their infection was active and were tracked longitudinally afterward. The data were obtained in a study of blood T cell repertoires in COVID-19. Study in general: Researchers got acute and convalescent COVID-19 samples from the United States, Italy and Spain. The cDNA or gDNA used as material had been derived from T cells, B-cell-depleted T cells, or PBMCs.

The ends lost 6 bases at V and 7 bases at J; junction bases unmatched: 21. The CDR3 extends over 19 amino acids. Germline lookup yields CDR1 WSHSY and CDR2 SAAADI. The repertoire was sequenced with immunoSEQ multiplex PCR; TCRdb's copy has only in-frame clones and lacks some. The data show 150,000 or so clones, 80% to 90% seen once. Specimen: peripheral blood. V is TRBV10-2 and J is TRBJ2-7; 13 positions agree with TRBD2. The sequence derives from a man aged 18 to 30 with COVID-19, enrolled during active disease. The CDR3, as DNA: TGCGCCAGCAGCCCGACCGGGACTAGCGGGATCACTTCCTACGGGGAGCAGTACTTC. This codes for CASSPTGTSGITSYGEQYF.